This T cell receptor beta chain was recorded in a study of sequential checkpoint blockade in melanoma. The treatment: randomized to nivolumab then ipilimumab (arm A) or the reverse (arm B). TCRdb's table, derived via immunoSEQ multiplex PCR, lists solely in-frame clones and lacks some. The sample contains some 7,000 clones, 28% of which appear only once. This clone was seen a few times. The V gene's germline CDR1 is MNHGY and CDR2 SAAAGT. Unmatched junction bases numbered 15, after V lost 7 bases and J lost 1 base. The CDR3 covers 19 residues. The source material was tumor tissue (inferred from file names), sampled from a patient given nivolumab and ipilimumab in sequence. The TCR comes from a human donor with melanoma. The chain uses TRBV6-8 and TRBJ2-6, with 8 bases lining up with TRBD1. CDR3 loop: CASTPIVGQGLSGANVLTF. CDR3 DNA sequence: TGTGCCAGCACTCCAATCGTTGGACAGGGTCTGTCTGGGGCCAACGTCCTGACTTTC.